This T cell receptor beta chain emerged from a study of T cells in Graves' hyperthyroidism and ophthalmopathy. Trimming took 4 bases from V and 3 from J, leaving 7 bases between them. CDR1 is SQVTM, CDR2 ANQGSEA, per germline. This CDR3 region has 12 residues. Graves' hyperthyroidism qualified as stable when ophthalmopathy did not progress within 18 months. Roughly 9.1 ml of fresh peripheral blood supplied the PBMCs. Amplification of TCR beta CDR3 regions was performed using RNA transcripts as template. Primed by the HTBI set, a first-round RT-PCR was run on the TCR CDR3. TCRdb re-analysed the multiplex PCR reads in MiXCR, keeping a single row per CDR3 protein. The data contain around 400,000 distinct CDR3 sequences, around a quarter of them singletons. This clonotype was counted a few times.

Input material: blood. The source is a man aged 45-65 years with Graves' hyperthyroidism. The chain carries TRBV29-1 and TRBJ1-5, with D unclear. CDR3 sequence: CSVGRNNQPQHF. The CDR3, as DNA: TGCAGCGTTGGGAGGAACAATCAGCCCCAGCATTTT.